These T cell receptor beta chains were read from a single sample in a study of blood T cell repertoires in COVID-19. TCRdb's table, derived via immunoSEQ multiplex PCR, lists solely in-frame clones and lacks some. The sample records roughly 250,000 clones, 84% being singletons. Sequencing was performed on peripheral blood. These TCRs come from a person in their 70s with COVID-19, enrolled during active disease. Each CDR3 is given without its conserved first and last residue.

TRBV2	ASSEAWLAGHGELF
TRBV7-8	ASSLASGLAGAYEQY
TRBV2	ASSDTGTSNQPQH
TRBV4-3	ASSQFASGGKTQY
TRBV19	ASSKGHLSSYEQY
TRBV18	ASSPGGARETQY
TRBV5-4	ASSSASGSYNEQF
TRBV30	AWKQGVGNSPLH
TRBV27	ASSFLYRLYQPQH
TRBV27	ASSRTRRAF
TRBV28	ASSDSGRVVGELF
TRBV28	ASSRGTAIPYNEQF
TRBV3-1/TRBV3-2	ASSQATGWEETQY